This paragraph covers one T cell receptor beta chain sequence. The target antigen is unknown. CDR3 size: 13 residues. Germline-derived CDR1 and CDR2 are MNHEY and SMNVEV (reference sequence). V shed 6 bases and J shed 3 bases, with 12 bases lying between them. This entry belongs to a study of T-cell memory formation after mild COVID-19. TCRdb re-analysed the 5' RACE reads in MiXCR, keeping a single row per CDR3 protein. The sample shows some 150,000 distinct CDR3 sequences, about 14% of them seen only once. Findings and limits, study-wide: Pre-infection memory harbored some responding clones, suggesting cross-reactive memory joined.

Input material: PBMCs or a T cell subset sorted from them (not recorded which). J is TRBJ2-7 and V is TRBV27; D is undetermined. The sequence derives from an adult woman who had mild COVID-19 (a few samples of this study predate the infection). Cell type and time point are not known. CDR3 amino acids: CASSRGSFYEQYF. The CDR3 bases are TGTGCCAGCAGCCGAGGTTCCTTCTACGAGCAGTACTTC.